This T cell receptor (beta chain) was sequenced for a study of vaccination effects on CD4 cells after COVID-19. Notes on the study in general: Only 1 of 255 vaccine-induced clones from healthy vaccinees cross-reacted with common cold coronaviruses.

Antigen-specific CD4+ T cell clonotypes were called by their expansion after viral peptide-pool culture in ViraFEST. Cultured cells yielded isolated CD4+ T cells after 10 to 11 days. Having tested negative for nucleocapsid antibodies, the vaccine recipients showed no prior SARS-CoV-2 infection. Points on this clone: As yet, its antigen is unknown.

The CDR3 sequence is 17 residues long. Losses at the gene ends were 3 bases for V and 2 bases for J; bases not matched to a gene: 7. Germline CDR1 is LNHDA and CDR2 is SQIVND (reference sequence). TCRdb keeps only in-frame clones here, not all; method: immunoSEQ multiplex PCR. The sample gives approximately 50,000 clones, approximately 75% of which show up once; approximately 6% is in the top ten. This specimen was CD4+ T cells from PBMCs cultured with HCoV-OC43 spike peptides, taken before COVID-19 vaccination. As for subset: HCoV-OC43 spike overlapping peptide pool stimulation. The sequence was obtained from a human donor who received a COVID-19 vaccine. The chain is built from TRBV19 and TRBJ2-3; 11 bases are a match to TRBD2. The DNA of the CDR3 is TGTGCCAGTAGTATCGGGAGGACTAGCGGGTACACAGATACGCAGTATTTT. Its protein is CASSIGRTSGYTDTQYF. Variable domain in full (rest from reference TRBV19 and TRBJ2-3): DGGITQSPKYLFRKEGQNVTLSCEQNLNHDAMYWYRQDPGQGLRLIYYSQIVNDFQKGDIAEGYSVSREKKESFPLTVTSAQKNPTAFYLCASSIGRTSGYTDTQYFGPGTRLTVL.